The source of this T cell receptor beta chain is a study of blood T cells in healthy people across ages (dated by TCRdb to the mid-2010s). For the wider study: In model experiments, template switching captured about one uniquely barcoded TCR beta cDNA molecule for every two T cells. Two additional independent replicas of 1 million unique cDNA reads from the same blood draw were analyzed for two donors (one aged 18 to 29 and one aged 80 or older). The donors were divided into four age groups: young (average roughly 17 years), middle-aged (about 41), aged (around 59) and long-lived (82). Age-related changes in TCR beta repertoire diversity were measured in the study by deep sequencing normalized with unique cDNA molecular identifiers. To avoid experimental bias, donors of different ages were randomly spread across the sequencing lanes.

With respect to this clonotype: Its cognate antigen has yet to be identified. Qualities for individual bases were not recorded, and no much larger clone is one base off.

The donors were roughly 38 Caucasian individuals from Russia, aged roughly 6 to 100 years, who were systemically healthy. Ten milliliters of peripheral blood were drawn from each donor into EDTA-treated Vacutainer tubes. Ficoll-Paque density-gradient centrifugation was used to isolate PBMCs, with at least 7 million per sample. Total RNA, at least 5.5 micrograms per sample, was extracted from PBMCs with Trizol reagent. For every donor, an aliquot of PBMCs went through flow cytometry to measure the percentages of naive CD45RAhigh/CD27high T cells. What the authors observed across the whole study: Compared with the aged group, more naive CD4+ T cells, fewer expanded clones and increased TCR diversity were shown by the long-lived group, suggesting age selection. Total diversity estimates from one million sequenced T cells were considered lower bounds and underestimates. As age increased, observed TCR beta diversity per million T cells dropped in a roughly linear way, and a significant reduction was already evident by age 40. Observed TCR beta diversity correlated strongly with the percentage of naive T cells measured by flow cytometry. Donor CMV infection status was unknown, potentially confounding age-related changes in expanded clonotypes. Conclusive comparison of naive and antigen-experienced compartments was prevented by the profiling of bulk unsorted PBMCs.

Library construction relied on 5' RACE. TCRdb lists the instrument as Illumina HiSeq 2500. A second PCR of about 6 to 11 cycles was performed with a sample-barcoded 5' primer and a J-beta primer mix. A template-switch 5' adaptor carrying 12 random nucleotides introduced a unique molecular identifier onto each TCR beta cDNA molecule. Each sample yielded at least 2.5 million CDR3-containing paired-end reads. The Mint cDNA synthesis kit, primed by a TRBC-specific oligonucleotide, was used to synthesize first-strand cDNA from all RNA. All cDNA was treated with uracil-DNA glycosylase and then went through a first 18-cycle PCR with the universal primers M1SS and BC2_uni_R. Per the original workflow: Normalization of each sample was performed by random selection of 1 million high-quality reads, each carrying a distinct molecular identifier. Instead of being binned into consensus sequences, reads with shared molecular identifiers were discarded. MiTCR, set to a Q25 quality threshold and the strictest error-elimination algorithm, was used for CDR3 identification, clonotype clustering and error correction. A nonparametric unseen species model with Euler transformation was used to estimate lower-bound total TCR beta diversity. TCRdb reanalyzed the raw reads on its own, using fastp at Q25 for trimming and MiXCR for clone calling, and kept in-frame beta chains. Entries that share a CDR3 protein sequence are merged under the most common genes and DNA. The V and J calls, along with clone size, are taken from TCRdb and not from the paper's own processing. This sample has 800,000 to 950,000 distinct CDR3 sequences in its table, and 36% of those were observed once. The ten largest clonotypes hold around 13% of the sample.

Trimming accounts for 3 bases at V and 5 bases at J, while the number of junction bases matched to no gene is 18. From cysteine to phenylalanine, the CDR3 is 18 amino acids long. Here the CDR3 DNA is all that survives: 54 bases in frame from base 1. Looking up the germline V gene yields CDR1 SGHRS and CDR2 YFSETQ. This chain joins TRBV5-1 to TRBJ1-1; the junction holds 8 bases that match TRBD1. The receptor's source is a man between 18 and 35 years old in good health. Sample: blood. CDR3 loop: CASSSGQGWIRERTEAFF. The DNA sequence follows: TGCGCCAGCAGCTCTGGACAGGGTTGGATTAGGGAAAGGACTGAAGCTTTCTTT. With all but the CDR3 taken from the reference TRBV5-1 and TRBJ1-1 genes, the full variable domain is: KAGVTQTPRYLIKTRGQQVTLSCSPISGHRSVSWYQQTPGQGLQFLFEYFSETQRNKGNFPGRFSGRQFSNSRSEMNVSTLELGDSALYLCASSSGQGWIRERTEAFFGQGTRLTVV.